The clone carrying this T cell receptor (beta chain) has more than one count but fewer than ten. These data come from a study of T cell repertoires in cytomegalovirus infection. MiXCR, applied by TCRdb to the reads, yields one record per CDR3 protein. The sample records roughly 200,000 distinct CDR3 sequences, approximately 17% being singletons. Germline trimming cut 5 bases from V and 3 bases from J; bases unmatched to any gene: 8. Germline lookup yields CDR1 MNHEY and CDR2 SVGEGT. The CDR3 extends over 16 amino acids. The sample taken for sequencing was CD8+ T cells from PBMCs. The rearrangement links TRBV6-2 or TRBV6-3 to TRBJ2-2, with TRBD1 matching 8 bases. The sequence derives from a human donor in good health (CMV status not recorded). Some clones in this sample may be carry-over from other donors' samples. CDR3 coding DNA: TGTGCCAGCAGTACCCGGACAGGGATCGACACCGGGGAGCTGTTTTTT. Its protein is CASSTRTGIDTGELFF.